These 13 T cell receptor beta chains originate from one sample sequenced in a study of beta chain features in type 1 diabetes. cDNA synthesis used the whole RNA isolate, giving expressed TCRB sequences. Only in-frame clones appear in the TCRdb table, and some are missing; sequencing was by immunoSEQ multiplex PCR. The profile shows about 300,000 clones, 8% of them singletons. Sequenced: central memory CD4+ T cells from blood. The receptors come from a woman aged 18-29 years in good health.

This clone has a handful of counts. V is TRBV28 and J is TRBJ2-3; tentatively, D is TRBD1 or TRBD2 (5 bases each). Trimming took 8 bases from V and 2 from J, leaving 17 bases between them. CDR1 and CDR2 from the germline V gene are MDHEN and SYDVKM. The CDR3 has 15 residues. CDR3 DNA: TGTGCCAGCCGCCCCTCCGGGACGATCACAGATACGCAGTATTTT. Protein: CASRPSGTITDTQYF.

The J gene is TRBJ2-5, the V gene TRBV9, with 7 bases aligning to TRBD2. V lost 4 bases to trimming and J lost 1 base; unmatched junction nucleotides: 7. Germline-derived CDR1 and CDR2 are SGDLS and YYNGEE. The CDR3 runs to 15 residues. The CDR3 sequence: CASSPKGTIQETQYF. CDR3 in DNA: TGTGCCAGCAGCCCCAAGGGGACTATCCAAGAGACCCAGTACTTC.

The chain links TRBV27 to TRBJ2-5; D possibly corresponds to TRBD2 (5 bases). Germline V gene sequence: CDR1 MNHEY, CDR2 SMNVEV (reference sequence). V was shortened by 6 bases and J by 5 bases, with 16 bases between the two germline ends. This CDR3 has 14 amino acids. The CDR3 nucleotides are TGTGCCAGCAGCCGAGGGTTATTGGGGGAGACCCAGTACTTC. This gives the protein CASSRGLLGETQYF.

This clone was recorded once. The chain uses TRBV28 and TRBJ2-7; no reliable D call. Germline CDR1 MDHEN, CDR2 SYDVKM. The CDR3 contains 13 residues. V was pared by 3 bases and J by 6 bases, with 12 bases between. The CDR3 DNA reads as TGTGCCAGCAGTTTGTTCTCGGCTGGCGAGCAGTACGTC. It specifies CASSLFSAGEQYV.

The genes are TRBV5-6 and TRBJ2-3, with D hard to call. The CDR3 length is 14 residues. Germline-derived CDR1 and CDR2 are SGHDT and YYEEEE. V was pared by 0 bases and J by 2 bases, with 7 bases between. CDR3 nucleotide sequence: TGTGCCAGCAGCTTGGACGTCCTCACAGATACGCAGTATTTT. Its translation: CASSLDVLTDTQYF.

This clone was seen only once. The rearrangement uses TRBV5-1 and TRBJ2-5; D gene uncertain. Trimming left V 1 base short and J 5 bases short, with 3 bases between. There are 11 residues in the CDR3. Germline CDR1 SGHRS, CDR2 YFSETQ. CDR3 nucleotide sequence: TGCGCCAGCAGCTTGACTGAGACCCAGTACTTC. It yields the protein CASSLTETQYF.

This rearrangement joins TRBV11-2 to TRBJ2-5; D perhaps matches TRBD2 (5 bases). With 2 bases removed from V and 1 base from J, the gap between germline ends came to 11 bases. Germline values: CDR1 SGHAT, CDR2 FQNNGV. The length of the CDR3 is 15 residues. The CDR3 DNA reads TGTGCCAGCAGCTTAACCCCTGGACTCCAAGAGACCCAGTACTTC. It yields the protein CASSLTPGLQETQYF.

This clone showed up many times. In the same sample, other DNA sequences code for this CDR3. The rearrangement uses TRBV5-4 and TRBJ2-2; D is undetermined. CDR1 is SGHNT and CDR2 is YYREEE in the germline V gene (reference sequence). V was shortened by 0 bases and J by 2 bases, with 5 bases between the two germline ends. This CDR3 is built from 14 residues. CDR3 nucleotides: TGTGCCAGCAGCTTGGGGCTTAACACCGGGGAGCTGTTTTTT. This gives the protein CASSLGLNTGELFF.

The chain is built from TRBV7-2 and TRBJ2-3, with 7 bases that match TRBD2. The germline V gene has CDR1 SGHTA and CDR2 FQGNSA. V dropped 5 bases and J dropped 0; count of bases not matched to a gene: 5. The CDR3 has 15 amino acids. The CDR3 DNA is TGTGCCAGCAGCCCCTGGGGGGGGAGCACAGATACGCAGTATTTT. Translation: CASSPWGGSTDTQYF.

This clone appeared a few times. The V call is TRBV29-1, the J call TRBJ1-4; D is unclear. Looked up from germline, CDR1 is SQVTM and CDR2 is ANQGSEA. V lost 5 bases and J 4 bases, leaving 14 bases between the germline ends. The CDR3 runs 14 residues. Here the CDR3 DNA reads TGCAGCGTTTCGGATCCTCTTAGTAATGAAAAACTGTTTTTT. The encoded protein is CSVSDPLSNEKLFF.

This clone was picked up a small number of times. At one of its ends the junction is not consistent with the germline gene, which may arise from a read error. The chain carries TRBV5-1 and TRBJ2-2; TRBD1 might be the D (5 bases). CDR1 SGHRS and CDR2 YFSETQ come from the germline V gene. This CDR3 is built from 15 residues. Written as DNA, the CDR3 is TGTGCCAGCAGCTTCTCAGGGTTGGGGATCGGGGAGCTGTTTTTT. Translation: CASSFSGLGIGELFF.

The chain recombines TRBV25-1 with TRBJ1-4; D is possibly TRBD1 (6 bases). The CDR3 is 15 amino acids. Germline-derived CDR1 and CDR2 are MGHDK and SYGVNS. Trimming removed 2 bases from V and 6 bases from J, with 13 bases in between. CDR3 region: CASSEEGRGYEKLFF. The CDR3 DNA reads TGTGCCAGCAGTGAAGAGGGGAGGGGGTATGAAAAACTGTTTTTT.

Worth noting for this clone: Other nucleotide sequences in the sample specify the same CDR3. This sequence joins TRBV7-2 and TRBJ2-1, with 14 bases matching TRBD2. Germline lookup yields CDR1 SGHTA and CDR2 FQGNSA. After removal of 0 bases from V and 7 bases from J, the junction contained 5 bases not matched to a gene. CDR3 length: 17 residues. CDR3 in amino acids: CASSLAAGTSGSNEQFF. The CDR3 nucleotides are TGTGCCAGCAGCTTAGCTGCCGGGACTAGCGGGAGTAATGAGCAGTTCTTC.